The clone carrying this T cell receptor (beta chain) was recorded once. Antigen specificity is unknown. This specimen belongs to a study of type 1 regulatory T cells. Study at large: This in vitro CD4 product, T-allo10, is enriched for Tr1 cells and alloantigen-specific.

CDR3 length: 14 residues. Per the germline V gene, CDR1 is SEHNR and CDR2 is FQNEAQ (reference sequence). V was pared by 6 bases and J by 10 bases, with 16 bases between. Each CDR3 protein gets one entry after TCRdb re-called the reads with MiXCR. In the table there are fewer than 25,000 distinct CDR3 sequences, 72% of which are singletons. Sequenced material: cultured T cells, either the whole culture or a sorted T cell fraction (not recorded which). The subset: Tr1-enriched cell product generated in vitro against host alloantigens. This TCR came from a human donor in good health. This sequence joins TRBV7-9 and TRBJ1-6; D may be TRBD1 (5 bases). The CDR3 loop is CASRGPAPSSPLHF. The CDR3, as DNA: TGTGCCAGCAGGGGGCCGGCACCTTCATCACCCCTCCACTTT. Drawing the rest from reference TRBV7-9 and TRBJ1-6, the complete variable domain is DTGVSQNPRHKITKRGQNVTFRCDPISEHNRLYWYRQTLGQGPEFLTYFQNEAQLEKSRLLSDRFSAERPKGSFSTLEIQRTEQGDSAMYLCASRGPAPSSPLHFGNGTRLTVT.